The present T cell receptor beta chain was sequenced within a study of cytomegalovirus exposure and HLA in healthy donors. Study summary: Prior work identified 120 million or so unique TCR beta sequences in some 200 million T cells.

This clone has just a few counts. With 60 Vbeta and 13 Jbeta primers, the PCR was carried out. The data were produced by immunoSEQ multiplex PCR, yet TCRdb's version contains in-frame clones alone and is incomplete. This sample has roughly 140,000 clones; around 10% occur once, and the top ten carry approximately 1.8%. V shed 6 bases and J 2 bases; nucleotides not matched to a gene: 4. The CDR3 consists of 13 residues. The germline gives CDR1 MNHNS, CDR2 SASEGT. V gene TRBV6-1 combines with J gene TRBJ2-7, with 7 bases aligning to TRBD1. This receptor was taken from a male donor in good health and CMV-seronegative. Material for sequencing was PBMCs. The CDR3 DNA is TGTGCCAGCAGGACAGGGAGCACCTACGAGCAGTACTTC. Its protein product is CASRTGSTYEQYF.